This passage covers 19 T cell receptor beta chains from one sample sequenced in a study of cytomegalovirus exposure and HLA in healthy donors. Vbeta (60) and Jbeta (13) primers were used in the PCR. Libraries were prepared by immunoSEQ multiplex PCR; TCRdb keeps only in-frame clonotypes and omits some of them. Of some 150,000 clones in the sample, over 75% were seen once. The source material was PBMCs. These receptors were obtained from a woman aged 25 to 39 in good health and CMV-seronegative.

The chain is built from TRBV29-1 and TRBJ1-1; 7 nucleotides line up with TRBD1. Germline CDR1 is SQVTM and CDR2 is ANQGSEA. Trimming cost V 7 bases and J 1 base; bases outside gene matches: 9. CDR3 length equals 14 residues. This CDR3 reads CSGLRDRGNTEAFF. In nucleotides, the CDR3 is TGCAGCGGGCTCCGGGACAGAGGGAACACTGAAGCTTTCTTT. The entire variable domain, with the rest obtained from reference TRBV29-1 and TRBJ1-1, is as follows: SAVISQKPSRDICQRGTSLTIQCQVDSQVTMMFWYRQQPGQSLTLIATANQGSEATYESGFVIDKFPISRPNLTFSTLTVSNMSPEDSSIYLCSGLRDRGNTEAFFGQGTRLTVV.

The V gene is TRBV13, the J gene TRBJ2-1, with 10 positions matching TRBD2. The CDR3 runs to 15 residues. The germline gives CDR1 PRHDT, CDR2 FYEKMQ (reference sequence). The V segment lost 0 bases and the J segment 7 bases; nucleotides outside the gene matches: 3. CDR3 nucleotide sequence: TGTGCCAGCAGCTTAGGACTAGCGGGGCTAAATGAGCAGTTCTTC. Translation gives CASSLGLAGLNEQFF. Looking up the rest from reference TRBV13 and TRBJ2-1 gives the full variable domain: AAGVIQSPRHLIKEKRETATLKCYPIPRHDTVYWYQQGPGQDPQFLISFYEKMQSDKGSIPDRFSAQQFSDYHSELNMSSLELGDSALYFCASSLGLAGLNEQFFGPGTRLTVL.

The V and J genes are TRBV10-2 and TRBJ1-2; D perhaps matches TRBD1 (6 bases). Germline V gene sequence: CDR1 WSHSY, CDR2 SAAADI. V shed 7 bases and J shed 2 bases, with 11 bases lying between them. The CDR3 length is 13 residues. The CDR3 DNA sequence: TGCGCCAGCACGGTGCAGGGGAACTATGGCTACACCTTC. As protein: CASTVQGNYGYTF.

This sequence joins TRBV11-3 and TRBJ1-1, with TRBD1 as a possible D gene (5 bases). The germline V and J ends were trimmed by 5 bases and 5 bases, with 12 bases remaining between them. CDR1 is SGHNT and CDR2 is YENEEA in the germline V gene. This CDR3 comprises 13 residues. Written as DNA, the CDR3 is TGTGCCAGCAGCCGCGGGGCGGGAACTGAAGCTTTCTTT. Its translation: CASSRGAGTEAFF.

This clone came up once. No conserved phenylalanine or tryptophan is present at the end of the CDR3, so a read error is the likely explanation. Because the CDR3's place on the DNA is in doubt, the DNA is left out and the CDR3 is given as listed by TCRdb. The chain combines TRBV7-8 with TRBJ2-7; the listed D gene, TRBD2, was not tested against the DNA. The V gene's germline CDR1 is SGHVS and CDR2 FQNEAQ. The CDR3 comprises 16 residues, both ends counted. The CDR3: CASSLDGRGTSGFPPL.

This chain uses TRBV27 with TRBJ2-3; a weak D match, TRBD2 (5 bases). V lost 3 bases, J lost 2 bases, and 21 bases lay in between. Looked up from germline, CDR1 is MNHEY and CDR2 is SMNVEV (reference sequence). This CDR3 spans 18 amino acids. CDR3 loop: CASSFSTPAGRPTDTQYF. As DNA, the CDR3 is TGTGCCAGCAGTTTTAGTACCCCGGCGGGCCGACCCACAGATACGCAGTATTTT.

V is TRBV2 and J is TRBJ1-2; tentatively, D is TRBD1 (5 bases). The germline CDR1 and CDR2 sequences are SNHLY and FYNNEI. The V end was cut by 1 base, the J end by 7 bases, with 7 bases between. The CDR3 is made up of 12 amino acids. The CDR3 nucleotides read TGTGCCAGCAGTGAAGACAGGCCTGGCTACACCTTC. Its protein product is CASSEDRPGYTF.

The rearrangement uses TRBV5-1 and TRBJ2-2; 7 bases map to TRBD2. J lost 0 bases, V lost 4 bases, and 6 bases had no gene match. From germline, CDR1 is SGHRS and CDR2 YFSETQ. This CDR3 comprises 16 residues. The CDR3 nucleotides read TGCGCCAGCAGCCCAATACTAGCGACGAACACCGGGGAGCTGTTTTTT. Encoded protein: CASSPILATNTGELFF. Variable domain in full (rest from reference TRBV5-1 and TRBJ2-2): KAGVTQTPRYLIKTRGQQVTLSCSPISGHRSVSWYQQTPGQGLQFLFEYFSETQRNKGNFPGRFSGRQFSNSRSEMNVSTLELGDSALYLCASSPILATNTGELFFGEGSRLTVL.

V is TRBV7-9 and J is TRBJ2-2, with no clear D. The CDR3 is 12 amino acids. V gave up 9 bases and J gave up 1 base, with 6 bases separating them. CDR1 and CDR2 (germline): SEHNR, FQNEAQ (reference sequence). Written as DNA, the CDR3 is TGTGCCAGGGGCCGGAACACCGGGGAGCTGTTTTTT. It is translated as CARGRNTGELFF.

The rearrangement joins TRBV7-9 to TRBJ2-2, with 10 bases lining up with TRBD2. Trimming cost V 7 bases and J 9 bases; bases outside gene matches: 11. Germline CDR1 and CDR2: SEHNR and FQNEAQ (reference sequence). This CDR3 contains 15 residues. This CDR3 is CASNPTSGGDRELFF. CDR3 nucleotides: TGTGCCAGCAACCCTACCAGCGGGGGGGATCGGGAGCTGTTTTTT.

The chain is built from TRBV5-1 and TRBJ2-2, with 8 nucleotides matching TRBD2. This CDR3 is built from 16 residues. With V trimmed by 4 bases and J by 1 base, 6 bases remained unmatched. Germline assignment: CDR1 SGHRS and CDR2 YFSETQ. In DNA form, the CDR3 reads TGCGCCAGCAGCCCCGGACTAGCTTTGAACACCGGGGAGCTGTTTTTT. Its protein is CASSPGLALNTGELFF.

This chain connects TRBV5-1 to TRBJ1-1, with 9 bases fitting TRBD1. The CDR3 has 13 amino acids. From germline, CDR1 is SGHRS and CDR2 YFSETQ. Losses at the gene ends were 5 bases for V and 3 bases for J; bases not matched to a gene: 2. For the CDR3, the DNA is TGCGCCAGCAGGGGACAGGGTTACACTGAAGCTTTCTTT. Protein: CASRGQGYTEAFF.

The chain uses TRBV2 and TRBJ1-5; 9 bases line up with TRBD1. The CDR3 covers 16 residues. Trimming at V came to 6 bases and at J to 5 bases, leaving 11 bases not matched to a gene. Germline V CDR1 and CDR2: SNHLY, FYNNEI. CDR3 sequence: CASRGGGTGQDQPQHF. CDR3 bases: TGTGCCAGCAGGGGGGGCGGGACAGGGCAAGATCAGCCCCAGCATTTT.

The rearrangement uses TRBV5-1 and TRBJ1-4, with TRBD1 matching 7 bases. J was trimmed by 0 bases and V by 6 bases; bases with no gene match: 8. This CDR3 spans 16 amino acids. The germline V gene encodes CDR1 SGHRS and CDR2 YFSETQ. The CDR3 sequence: CASKRQGSSTNEKLFF. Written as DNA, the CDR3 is TGCGCCAGCAAAAGACAGGGCAGTTCAACTAATGAAAAACTGTTTTTT.

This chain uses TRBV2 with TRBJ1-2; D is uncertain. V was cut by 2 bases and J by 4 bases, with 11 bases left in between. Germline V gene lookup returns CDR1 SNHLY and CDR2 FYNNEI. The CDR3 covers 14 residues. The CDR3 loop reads CASSEPLRSYGYTF. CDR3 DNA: TGTGCCAGCAGTGAACCCCTTCGGTCCTATGGCTACACCTTC.

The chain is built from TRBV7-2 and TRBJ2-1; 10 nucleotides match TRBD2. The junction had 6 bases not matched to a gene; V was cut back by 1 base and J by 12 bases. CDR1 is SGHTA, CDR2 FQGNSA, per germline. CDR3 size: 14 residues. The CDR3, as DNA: TGTGCCAGCAGCTTAGAGGGACTAGCGATTCGGCAGTTCTTC. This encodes CASSLEGLAIRQFF.

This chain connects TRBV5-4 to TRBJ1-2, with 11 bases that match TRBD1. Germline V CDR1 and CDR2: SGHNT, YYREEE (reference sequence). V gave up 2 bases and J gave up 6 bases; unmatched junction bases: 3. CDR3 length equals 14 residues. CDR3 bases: TGTGCCAGCAGCTTCGGACAGGGGGCGGATGGCTACACCTTC. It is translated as CASSFGQGADGYTF.

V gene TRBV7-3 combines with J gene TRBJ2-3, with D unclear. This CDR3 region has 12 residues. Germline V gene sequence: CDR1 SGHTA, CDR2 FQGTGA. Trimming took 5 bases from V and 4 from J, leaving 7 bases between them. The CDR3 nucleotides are TGTGCCAGCAGCGAAGCGTCAGATACGCAGTATTTT. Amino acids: CASSEASDTQYF. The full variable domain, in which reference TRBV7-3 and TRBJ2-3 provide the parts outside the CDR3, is GAGVSQTPSNKVTEKGKYVELRCDPISGHTALYWYRQSLGQGPEFLIYFQGTGAADDSGLPNDRFFAVRPEGSVSTLKIQRTERGDSAVYLCASSEASDTQYFGPGTRLTVL.

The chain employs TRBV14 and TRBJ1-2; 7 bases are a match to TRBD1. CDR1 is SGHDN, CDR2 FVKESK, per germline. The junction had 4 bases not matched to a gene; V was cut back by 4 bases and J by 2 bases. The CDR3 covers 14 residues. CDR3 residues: CASSRGQENYGYTF. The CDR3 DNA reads TGTGCCAGCAGCCGTGGACAGGAGAACTATGGCTACACCTTC.